The rows below give T cell receptor beta chains drawn from one sample of a study of blood T cell repertoires in COVID-19. Here immunoSEQ multiplex PCR was the method, and the copy in TCRdb shows in-frame clones only, minus some. The sample includes roughly 240,000 clones, 70% to 90% of them seen just once. Sequencing used peripheral blood. Every receptor here comes from a young man with active or convalescent COVID-19. Both conserved end residues are trimmed from each CDR3.

len: 8; j_gene: TRBJ2-7; v_gene: TRBV12-3/TRBV12-4; CDR3aa: ASSLYEQY
len: 17; j_gene: TRBJ2-1; v_gene: TRBV28; CDR3aa: ASSLVGWAGELKNNEQF
len: 11; j_gene: TRBJ1-1; v_gene: TRBV7-9; CDR3aa: ASSDQGNTEAF
len: 14; j_gene: TRBJ1-6; v_gene: TRBV9; CDR3aa: ASSVSPGQGNSPLH
len: 16; j_gene: TRBJ2-3; v_gene: TRBV7-9; CDR3aa: ASSLAGGGGGYTDTQY
len: 11; j_gene: TRBJ1-5; v_gene: TRBV27; CDR3aa: ASSFSGNQPQH
len: 11; j_gene: TRBJ1-4; v_gene: TRBV10-3; CDR3aa: AIRQGGNEKLF
len: 12; j_gene: TRBJ2-2; v_gene: TRBV6-6; CDR3aa: ASSYRGDAGELF
len: 11; j_gene: TRBJ1-5; v_gene: TRBV12-3/TRBV12-4; CDR3aa: ASRRDENQPQH
len: 11; j_gene: TRBJ2-1; v_gene: TRBV2; CDR3aa: ASSVDRDNEQF
len: 15; j_gene: TRBJ2-2; v_gene: TRBV6-2/TRBV6-3; CDR3aa: ASSYSLLGRGTGELF
len: 12; j_gene: TRBJ1-1; v_gene: TRBV6-1; CDR3aa: ASSEVTGNTEAF
len: 11; j_gene: TRBJ1-1; v_gene: TRBV30; CDR3aa: AWSRNRGTEAF
len: 12; j_gene: TRBJ1-4; v_gene: TRBV6-5; CDR3aa: ASSGQSENEKLF
len: 10; j_gene: TRBJ1-1; v_gene: TRBV6-5; CDR3aa: ASIPRTGEAF
len: 12; j_gene: TRBJ2-1; v_gene: TRBV11-2; CDR3aa: ASSQTRELSEQF
len: 13; j_gene: TRBJ1-1; v_gene: TRBV6-6; CDR3aa: ASSYPGQGAGPAF
len: 11; j_gene: TRBJ1-5; v_gene: TRBV25-1; CDR3aa: ASSGQGDQPQH
len: 12; j_gene: TRBJ2-2; v_gene: TRBV28; CDR3aa: ASSPFADTGELF
len: 10; j_gene: TRBJ1-2; v_gene: TRBV6-6; CDR3aa: ASSDIFYGYT
len: 11; j_gene: TRBJ2-1; v_gene: TRBV24-1; CDR3aa: ATSLPSYNEQF
len: 16; j_gene: TRBJ2-3; v_gene: TRBV11-3; CDR3aa: ASSTGTSGSGGTDTQY
len: 13; j_gene: TRBJ1-6; v_gene: TRBV9; CDR3aa: ASSVNQGSGSPLH
len: 13; j_gene: TRBJ1-6; v_gene: TRBV28; CDR3aa: ASTLEGAVNSPLH
len: 12; j_gene: TRBJ2-2; v_gene: TRBV7-3; CDR3aa: ASSLTGGTGELF
len: 12; j_gene: TRBJ1-1; v_gene: TRBV6-6; CDR3aa: ASSLPAGNPEAF
len: 13; j_gene: TRBJ1-3; v_gene: TRBV7-2; CDR3aa: ASSFFRDRGHTIY
len: 11; j_gene: TRBJ2-5; v_gene: TRBV5-6; CDR3aa: ASSKKGGQTQY
len: 12; j_gene: TRBJ2-3; v_gene: TRBV3-1/TRBV3-2; CDR3aa: ASSQPGSPDTQY
len: 12; j_gene: TRBJ2-5; v_gene: TRBV7-3; CDR3aa: ASSTDTRGGTQY
len: 10; j_gene: TRBJ2-1; v_gene: TRBV5-1; CDR3aa: ASSNSGSGQF
len: 12; j_gene: TRBJ2-1; v_gene: TRBV7-3; CDR3aa: ASSPTLDSAEQF
len: 12; j_gene: TRBJ1-6; v_gene: TRBV7-9; CDR3aa: ASSGTDSGAPLH
len: 12; j_gene: TRBJ2-5; v_gene: TRBV19; CDR3aa: ASSVDRTAQTQY
len: 11; j_gene: TRBJ2-3; v_gene: TRBV10-1; CDR3aa: ASSESDRDTQY